Listed here are 21 T cell receptor beta chains from one sample, sequenced in a study of human T cells and chemical hapten exposure. MiXCR, run by TCRdb on the RACE reads, gives a single entry per CDR3 protein. The sample lists 120,000 or so distinct CDR3 sequences, 11% occurring once. Time point meaning: patch test 3, about 24 weeks after DPC sensitization. Treatment here: therapeutic diphenylcyclopropenone sensitization with weekly scalp DPC. The material was whole blood, obtained in connection with sensitization to the hapten diphenylcyclopropenone (DPC). The receptor set was obtained from a woman aged 50 to 60 with alopecia areata. Some clones in this sample may be carry-over from other donors' samples.

The rearrangement uses TRBV29-1 and TRBJ2-3; D may be TRBD2 (5 bases). The CDR3 spans 11 residues. V was clipped by 7 bases and J by 9 bases, with 14 bases between them. CDR1 is SQVTM, CDR2 ANQGSEA, per germline. The CDR3 coding sequence is TGCAGCGATCTTAGCGAGTACACGCAGTATTTT. Protein sequence: CSDLSEYTQYF.

This clonotype was recorded a few times. This rearrangement joins TRBV7-9 to TRBJ2-2; D may be TRBD1 or TRBD2 (5 bases each). V was pared by 9 bases and J by 6 bases, with 14 bases between. This CDR3 region has 13 residues. The germline CDR1 and CDR2 sequences are SEHNR and FQNEAQ (reference sequence). CDR3 nucleotide sequence: TGTGCCAGTGTTCCAAGGGACCCCGGGGAGCTGTTTTTT. Translation: CASVPRDPGELFF.

This clonotype has a handful of counts. The rearrangement links TRBV10-3 to TRBJ2-3; 7 bases are a match to TRBD2. The CDR3 has 15 residues. The V gene end was trimmed by 2 bases and the J gene end by 1 base; junction bases not matched to a gene: 3. Germline loops: CDR1 ENHRY, CDR2 SYGVKD. CDR3 protein: CAISELRGGTDTQYF. Here the CDR3 DNA reads TGTGCCATCAGTGAGCTCCGGGGGGGCACAGATACGCAGTATTTT.

The chain uses TRBV14 and TRBJ2-7; 8 nucleotides line up with TRBD2. In germline, CDR1 is SGHDN, CDR2 FVKESK. Losses at the gene ends were 3 bases for V and 2 bases for J; bases not matched to a gene: 6. The CDR3 consists of 15 residues. The CDR3 is CASSHLAGSTYEQYF. The DNA for the CDR3 is TGTGCCAGCAGCCACTTAGCGGGGAGCACCTACGAGCAGTACTTC.

The chain has TRBV6-5 and TRBJ1-2; perhaps TRBD1 as D (6 bases). V was cut by 5 bases and J by 1 base, with 14 bases left in between. Germline V gene sequence: CDR1 MNHEY, CDR2 SVGAGI. The CDR3 is made up of 15 amino acids. The CDR3 loop reads CASSEGGGINYGYTF. The CDR3 DNA reads TGTGCCAGCAGTGAAGGGGGGGGTATTAACTATGGCTACACCTTC.

In its sample, this clonotype was seen a few times. V and J are TRBV5-1 and TRBJ1-5, with TRBD1 matching 9 bases. The CDR3 has 14 amino acids. J was trimmed by 8 bases and V by 0 bases; bases with no gene match: 3. Germline assignment: CDR1 SGHRS and CDR2 YFSETQ. The chain's CDR3 is CASSLEGQGEPQHF. CDR3 coding DNA: TGCGCCAGCAGCTTGGAGGGACAGGGTGAGCCCCAGCATTTT. The whole variable domain, filled in from reference TRBV5-1 and TRBJ1-5, reads KAGVTQTPRYLIKTRGQQVTLSCSPISGHRSVSWYQQTPGQGLQFLFEYFSETQRNKGNFPGRFSGRQFSNSRSEMNVSTLELGDSALYLCASSLEGQGEPQHFGDGTRLSIL.

The CDR3 bases are TGTGCCAGCAGCTTGGCAACCACCGGGACAGGGGTAAACGAGCAGTACTTC. Translating it yields CASSLATTGTGVNEQYF. The V and J genes are TRBV5-6 and TRBJ2-7; 10 bases are shared with TRBD1. The germline CDR1 and CDR2 sequences are SGHDT and YYEEEE. Trimming removed 0 bases from V and 5 bases from J; junction bases left unmatched: 11. The length of the CDR3 is 17 residues.

V gene TRBV7-9 combines with J gene TRBJ2-2, with D unresolved. Germline V gene sequence: CDR1 SEHNR, CDR2 FQNEAQ (reference sequence). The CDR3 runs to 14 residues. Trimming pared 1 base from V and 1 base from J, leaving 4 bases between. CDR3 loop: CASSLELNTGELFF. CDR3 in DNA: TGTGCCAGCAGCTTAGAATTGAACACCGGGGAGCTGTTTTTT.

This sequence joins TRBV6-1 and TRBJ1-1; 8 bases are a match to TRBD1. The V gene's germline CDR1 is MNHNS and CDR2 SASEGT. V was pared by 1 base and J by 7 bases, with 2 bases of the junction left unmatched. The CDR3 covers 13 residues. The DNA of the CDR3 is TGTGCCAGCAGTGAAGGGACAGGGATTGAAGCTTTCTTT. It encodes CASSEGTGIEAFF.

This clonotype was counted many times. V and J are TRBV12-3 or TRBV12-4 and TRBJ2-1, with unresolved D. CDR3 size: 14 residues. Trimming stripped 3 bases from V and 1 base from J, with 7 bases between. CDR3 bases: TGTGCCAGCAGTTTGATGGCGTCCTACAATGAGCAGTTCTTC. Translation: CASSLMASYNEQFF.

This clonotype has only a few counts. V is TRBV6-2 or TRBV6-3 and J is TRBJ2-1; unclear D gene. Trimming pared 8 bases from V and 6 bases from J, leaving 11 bases between. From germline, CDR1 is MNHEY and CDR2 SVGEGT. This CDR3 region has 12 residues. CDR3 DNA sequence: TGTGCCAGCTCTCGCAGCCTCAATGAGCAGTTCTTC. Its protein product is CASSRSLNEQFF.

The chain employs TRBV29-1 and TRBJ2-1; the D is unclear. The V end was cut by 7 bases, the J end by 8 bases, with 9 bases between. Germline V gives CDR1 SQVTM, CDR2 ANQGSEA. CDR3 length equals 10 residues. The CDR3 loop is CSADLHEQFF. CDR3 DNA: TGCAGCGCCGACCTCCATGAGCAGTTCTTC.

As concerns this clonotype: A read error may account for a junction end that differs from germline. The V call is TRBV28, the J call TRBJ1-5; no firm D call. Germline V gene lookup returns CDR1 MDHEN and CDR2 SYDVKM. This CDR3 contains 12 residues. The CDR3: CASSPGNRPQHF. The CDR3 bases are TGTGCCAGCAGTCCCGGTAATCGGCCCCAGCATTTT. The variable domain in full, with the rest retrieved from reference TRBV28 and TRBJ1-5, is DVKVTQSSRYLVKRTGEKVFLECVQDMDHENMFWYRQDPGLGLRLIYFSYDVKMKEKGDIPEGYSVSREKKERFSLILESASTNQTSMYLCASSPGNRPQHFGDGTRLSIL.

This clonotype showed up just a few times. J is TRBJ2-3 and V is TRBV20-1; D is ambiguous. The CDR3 sequence is 12 residues long. The germline V and J ends were trimmed by 7 bases and 1 base, with 9 bases remaining between them. Germline assignment: CDR1 DFQATT and CDR2 SNEGSKA (reference sequence). For the CDR3, the DNA is TGCAGTGGCAGTGCAGGCACAGATACGCAGTATTTT. Its translation is CSGSAGTDTQYF.

The V call is TRBV11-2, the J call TRBJ2-1; D is possibly TRBD2 (6 bases). The CDR3 has 13 amino acids. Germline V gives CDR1 SGHAT, CDR2 FQNNGV. Trimming stripped 1 base from V and 14 bases from J, with 15 bases between. This CDR3 reads CASSLGSGLEKFF. The CDR3 DNA sequence: TGTGCCAGCAGCTTAGGATCGGGACTCGAGAAGTTCTTC.

Only a few counts were recorded for this clonotype. The chain joins TRBV2 to TRBJ1-5, with 9 bases identical to TRBD1. The CDR3 covers 17 residues. Germline V gene data show CDR1 as SNHLY and CDR2 as FYNNEI. Trimming removed 5 bases from V and 0 bases from J; junction bases left unmatched: 8. CDR3 bases: TGTGCCAGCAGTAAGAGGAGACAGGGGGGTAGCAATCAGCCCCAGCATTTT. It translates to CASSKRRQGGSNQPQHF.

The genes are TRBV20-1 and TRBJ2-3, with TRBD2 matching over 7 bases. The CDR3 runs 13 residues. Trimming took 4 bases from V and 5 from J; bases not matched to a gene: 6. Looked up from germline, CDR1 is DFQATT and CDR2 is SNEGSKA (reference sequence). The CDR3 protein is CSATGLVVDTQYF. The DNA for the CDR3 is TGCAGTGCTACCGGACTAGTAGTAGATACGCAGTATTTT.

The CDR3 bases are TGTGCCATCAGTACCTACGATACGCAGTATTTT. Translating it yields CAISTYDTQYF. The rearrangement joins TRBV10-3 to TRBJ2-3, with unresolved D. CDR3 length: 11 amino acids. The V end lost 5 bases, the J end lost 6 bases, and 6 bases lay between the germline ends. In germline, CDR1 is ENHRY, CDR2 SYGVKD.

The chain combines TRBV7-2 with TRBJ2-1, with a possible D match to TRBD2 (7 bases). Germline values: CDR1 SGHTA, CDR2 FQGNSA. The CDR3 consists of 15 residues. Trimming left V 4 bases short and J 3 bases short, with 13 bases between. Written as DNA, the CDR3 is TGTGCCAGCAGCTCCGAGGGGGGGAGCTACAATGAGCAGTTCTTC. It encodes CASSSEGGSYNEQFF.

This clonotype has at least ten counts. The chain recombines TRBV5-1 with TRBJ2-3; tentatively, D is TRBD1 (5 bases). The V and J ends lost 1 base and 2 bases respectively, with 14 bases between them. Germline V CDR1 and CDR2: SGHRS, YFSETQ. This CDR3 comprises 16 residues. The CDR3 region has the DNA TGCGCCAGCAGCTTGTCAGGGAATGGGGCCACAGATACGCAGTATTTT. Translated, it gives CASSLSGNGATDTQYF.

This clonotype turned up a few times. The chain links TRBV18 to TRBJ1-5, with 9 bases that match TRBD1. Germline assignment: CDR1 KGHSH and CDR2 LQKENI. The CDR3 spans 22 residues. V was pared by 0 bases and J by 0 bases, with 18 bases of the junction left unmatched. The CDR3 region has the DNA TGTGCCAGCTCACCACCGCGAATACCGGGACAGGGAAGGGGGTATAGCAATCAGCCCCAGCATTTT. Its protein is CASSPPRIPGQGRGYSNQPQHF. The full variable domain, its missing parts supplied by reference TRBV18 and TRBJ1-5, is NAGVMQNPRHLVRRRGQEARLRCSPMKGHSHVYWYRQLPEEGLKFMVYLQKENIIDESGMPKERFSAEFPKEGPSILRIQQVVRGDSAAYFCASSPPRIPGQGRGYSNQPQHFGDGTRLSIL.